The present T cell receptor (beta chain) was sequenced within a study of T cells in Graves' hyperthyroidism and ophthalmopathy. What was amplified from RNA transcripts were TCR beta CDR3 regions. TCR CDR3 underwent first-round RT-PCR with the HTBI primer set. TCRdb re-called the multiplex PCR reads with MiXCR, one entry per CDR3 protein. The sample records some 370,000 distinct CDR3 sequences, about 18% being singletons. This clonotype was counted at least ten times. Unmatched junction bases numbered 14, after V lost 6 bases and J lost 9 bases. The CDR3 has 16 amino acids. The TCR was taken from a woman aged 25 to 45 with Graves' hyperthyroidism that later progressed to Graves' ophthalmopathy. The rearrangement uses TRBV12-3 or TRBV12-4 and TRBJ1-6, with TRBD1 identical over 7 bases. Sequenced sample: blood. CDR3 protein: CASRNGVTGDGSPLHF. Written as DNA, the CDR3 is TGTGCCAGCAGGAATGGGGTAACAGGGGACGGTTCACCCCTCCACTTT.